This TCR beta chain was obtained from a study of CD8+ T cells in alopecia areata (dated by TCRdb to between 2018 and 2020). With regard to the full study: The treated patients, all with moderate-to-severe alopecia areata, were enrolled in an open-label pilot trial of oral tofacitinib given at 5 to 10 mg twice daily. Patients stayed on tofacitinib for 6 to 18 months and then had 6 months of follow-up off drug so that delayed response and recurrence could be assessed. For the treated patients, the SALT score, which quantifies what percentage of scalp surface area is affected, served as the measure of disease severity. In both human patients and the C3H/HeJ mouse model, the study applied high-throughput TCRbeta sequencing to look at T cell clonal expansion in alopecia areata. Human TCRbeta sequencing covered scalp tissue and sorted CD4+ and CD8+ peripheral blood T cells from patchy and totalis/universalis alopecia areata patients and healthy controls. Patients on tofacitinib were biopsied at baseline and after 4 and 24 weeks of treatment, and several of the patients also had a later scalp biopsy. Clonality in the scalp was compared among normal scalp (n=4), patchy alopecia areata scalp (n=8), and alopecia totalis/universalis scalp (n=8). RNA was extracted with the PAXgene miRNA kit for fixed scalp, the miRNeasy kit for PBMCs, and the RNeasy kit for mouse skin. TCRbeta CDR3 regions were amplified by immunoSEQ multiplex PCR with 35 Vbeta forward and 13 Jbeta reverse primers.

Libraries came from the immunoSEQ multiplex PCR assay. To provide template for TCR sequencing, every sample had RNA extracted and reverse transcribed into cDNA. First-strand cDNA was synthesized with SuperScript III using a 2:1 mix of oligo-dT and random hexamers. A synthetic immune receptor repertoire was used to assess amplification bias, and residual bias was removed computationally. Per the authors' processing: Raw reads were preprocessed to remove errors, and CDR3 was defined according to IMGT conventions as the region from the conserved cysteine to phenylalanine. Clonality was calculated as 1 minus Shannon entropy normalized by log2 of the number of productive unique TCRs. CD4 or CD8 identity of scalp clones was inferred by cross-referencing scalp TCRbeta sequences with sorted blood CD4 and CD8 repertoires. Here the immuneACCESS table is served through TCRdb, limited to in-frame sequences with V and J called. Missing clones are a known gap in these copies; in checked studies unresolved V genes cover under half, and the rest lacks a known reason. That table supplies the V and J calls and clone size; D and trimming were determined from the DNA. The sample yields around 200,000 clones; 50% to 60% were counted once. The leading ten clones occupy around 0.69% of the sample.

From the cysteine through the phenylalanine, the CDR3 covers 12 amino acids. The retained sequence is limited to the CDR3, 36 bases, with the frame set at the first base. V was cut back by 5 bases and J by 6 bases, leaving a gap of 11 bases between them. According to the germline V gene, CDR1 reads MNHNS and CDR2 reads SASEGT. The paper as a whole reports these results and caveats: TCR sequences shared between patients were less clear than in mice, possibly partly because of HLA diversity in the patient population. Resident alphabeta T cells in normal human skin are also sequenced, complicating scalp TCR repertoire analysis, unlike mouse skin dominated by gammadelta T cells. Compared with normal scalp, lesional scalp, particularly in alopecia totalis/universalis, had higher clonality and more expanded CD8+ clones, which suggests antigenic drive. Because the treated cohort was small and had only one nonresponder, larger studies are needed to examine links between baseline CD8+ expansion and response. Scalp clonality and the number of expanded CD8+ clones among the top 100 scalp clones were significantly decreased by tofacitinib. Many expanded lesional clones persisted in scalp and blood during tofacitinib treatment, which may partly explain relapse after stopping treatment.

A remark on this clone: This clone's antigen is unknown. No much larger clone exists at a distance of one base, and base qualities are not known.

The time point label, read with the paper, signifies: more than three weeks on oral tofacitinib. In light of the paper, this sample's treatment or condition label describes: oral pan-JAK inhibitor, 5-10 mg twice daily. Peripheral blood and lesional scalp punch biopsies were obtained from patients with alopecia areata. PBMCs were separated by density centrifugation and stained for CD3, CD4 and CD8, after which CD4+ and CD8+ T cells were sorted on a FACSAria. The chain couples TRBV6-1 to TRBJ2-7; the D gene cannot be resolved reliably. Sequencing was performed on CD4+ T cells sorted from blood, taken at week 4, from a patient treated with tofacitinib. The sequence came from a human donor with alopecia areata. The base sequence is TGTGCCAGCAGTAATCTATTTGGCGAGCAGTACTTC. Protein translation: CASSNLFGEQYF.